The clone carrying this TCR beta chain was counted only a few times. CDR1 LGHDT and CDR2 YNNKEL come from the germline V gene (reference sequence). The junction had 5 bases not matched to a gene; V was cut back by 0 bases and J by 5 bases. The CDR3 is 17 amino acids. Clones were sequenced by immunoSEQ multiplex PCR, and TCRdb holds only the in-frame ones, with some missing. The sample records roughly 59,000 clones, approximately 80% being singletons. The sample originates from a study of blood T cell repertoires in COVID-19. The chain couples TRBV3-1 (or the pseudogene TRBV3-2) to TRBJ2-1; TRBD2 matches 12 bases. Input material: peripheral blood. This receptor was obtained from a human donor in a cohort sampled during active COVID-19. CDR3 amino acids: CASSQDTGLAGNNEQFF. The CDR3 DNA reads as TGTGCCAGCAGCCAAGATACCGGACTAGCGGGAAACAATGAGCAGTTCTTC.